The 5 T cell receptor beta chains presented below share a single source sample, sequenced in a study of shared clonotypes between healthy human individuals. Using immunoSEQ multiplex PCR, the repertoire was profiled, and TCRdb retains in-frame clones only, with some absent. In the table there are millions of clones, approximately 95% of which are singletons. Sequenced input: naive CD4+ T cells from PBMCs. Subset noted: CD45RA+ positively selected. These receptors were collected from a man between 18 and 35 years old in good health. Some clones in this sample may be carry-over from other donors' samples.

The chain links TRBV5-8 to TRBJ2-2; TRBD1 agrees at 8 bases. The ends lost 6 bases at V and 3 bases at J; junction bases unmatched: 7. CDR3 length: 15 amino acids. CDR1 is SGHTS, CDR2 YDEGEE, per germline. This chain's CDR3 is CASNIGQGDTGELFF. CDR3 nucleotide sequence: TGTGCCAGCAATATAGGACAGGGAGACACCGGGGAGCTGTTTTTT.

The chain carries TRBV7-6 and TRBJ2-5; 9 bases align to TRBD2. Germline lookup yields CDR1 SGHVS and CDR2 FNYEAQ. Unmatched junction bases numbered 1, after V lost 2 bases and J lost 0 bases. The CDR3 runs 15 residues. In DNA, the CDR3 is TGTGCCAGCAGCTTACTAGCGGGGAACCAAGAGACCCAGTACTTC. It is translated as CASSLLAGNQETQYF.

The chain recombines TRBV18 with TRBJ2-7, with TRBD1 as a possible D gene (5 bases). Germline values: CDR1 KGHSH, CDR2 LQKENI. The CDR3 runs to 15 residues. The V end was cut by 2 bases, the J end by 2 bases, with 13 bases between. The CDR3 DNA reads as TGTGCCAGCTCACCAGCCGCAGGGATTACCTACGAGCAGTACTTC. Translating gives CASSPAAGITYEQYF.

V is TRBV2 and J is TRBJ2-3; D is perhaps TRBD2 (6 bases). Per the germline V gene, CDR1 is SNHLY and CDR2 is FYNNEI. The V end lost 6 bases, the J end lost 2 bases, and 15 bases lay between the germline ends. The CDR3 spans 15 residues. CDR3 coding DNA: TGTGCCAGCAGACGGACTACCCTCTCCACAGATACGCAGTATTTT. Translated, it gives CASRRTTLSTDTQYF.

V usage is TRBV5-5 and J usage is TRBJ1-3; weak D call: TRBD1 (5 bases). This CDR3 has 16 amino acids. Germline V CDR1 and CDR2: SGHKS, YYEKEE (reference sequence). The V end was cut by 4 bases, the J end by 1 base, with 15 bases between. The CDR3 loop reads CASSPILSGSGNTIYF. CDR3 DNA: TGTGCCAGCAGCCCGATATTATCAGGGTCTGGAAACACCATATATTTT. Together with reference TRBV5-5 and TRBJ1-3, the CDR3 gives the full variable domain: DAGVTQSPTHLIKTRGQQVTLRCSPISGHKSVSWYQQVLGQGPQFIFQYYEKEERGRGNFPDRFSARQFPNYSSELNVNALLLGDSALYLCASSPILSGSGNTIYFGEGSWLTVV.